The 23 T cell receptor beta chains reported below all come from one sample, sequenced in a study of vaccination and CD4 T cells after COVID-19. With the Oncomine TCR Beta short-read assay, DNA from cultured CD4+ T cells was sequenced. TCRdb re-derived calls from the PCR reads in MiXCR, one entry per CDR3 protein. The table records tens of thousands of distinct CDR3 sequences, 45% to 65% of them present only once. Treatment denoted: roughly 11-day PBMC culture with coronavirus spike peptide pools or control peptides (ViraFEST assay). No antigen has been identified for these receptors. Specimen: CD4+ T cells from blood, cultured in vitro. The receptor source for this set is a human donor who had recovered from COVID-19.

This chain uses TRBV28 with TRBJ2-7; D unresolved. V was trimmed by 4 bases and J by 6 bases, leaving 13 bases between them. CDR1 is MDHEN, CDR2 SYDVKM, per germline. The CDR3 extends over 13 amino acids. Here the CDR3 DNA reads TGTGCCAGCAGTTCGCCCGTCGGTGGCGAGCAGTACTTC. It is translated as CASSSPVGGEQYF. The variable domain in full, completed from reference TRBV28 and TRBJ2-7, reads DVKVTQSSRYLVKRTGEKVFLECVQDMDHENMFWYRQDPGLGLRLIYFSYDVKMKEKGDIPEGYSVSREKKERFSLILESASTNQTSMYLCASSSPVGGEQYFGPGTRLTVT.

The chain couples TRBV5-4 to TRBJ1-1; maybe TRBD1 (5 bases). CDR3 length: 15 residues. V dropped 4 bases and J dropped 4 bases, with 17 bases sitting between them. CDR1 and CDR2 from the germline V gene are SGHNT and YYREEE (reference sequence). The CDR3 is CASSPQRGGITEAFF. The CDR3 region has the DNA TGTGCCAGCAGCCCCCAACGCGGGGGTATCACTGAAGCTTTCTTT.

V usage is TRBV20-1 and J usage is TRBJ2-7; no clear D gene. From germline, CDR1 is DFQATT and CDR2 SNEGSKA (reference sequence). This CDR3 is 15 amino acids long. V lost 0 bases to trimming and J lost 2 bases, with 14 bases between them. The CDR3 region is CSARDRARSPYEQYF. As DNA, the CDR3 is TGCAGTGCTAGAGATAGGGCTCGAAGTCCCTACGAGCAGTACTTC.

The J gene is TRBJ2-5, the V gene TRBV6-1, with unresolved D. V lost 5 bases, J lost 2 bases, and 21 bases lay in between. This CDR3 has 17 residues. Germline V gene lookup returns CDR1 MNHNS and CDR2 SASEGT. CDR3 region: CASSPGIAGVRQETQYF. The CDR3 nucleotides read TGTGCCAGCAGTCCCGGTATTGCTGGGGTAAGGCAAGAGACCCAGTACTTC.

The sample holds a few counts of this clonotype. The V and J genes are TRBV6-1 and TRBJ1-2; the D is unclear. This CDR3 region has 13 residues. Trimming shortened V by 5 bases and J by 5 bases, and 12 bases separated the two germline ends. CDR1 MNHNS and CDR2 SASEGT come from the germline V gene. Here the CDR3 DNA reads TGTGCCAGCAGTCCCGACACGAATTATGGCTACACCTTC. Its translation is CASSPDTNYGYTF.

The chain combines TRBV7-9 with TRBJ1-2, with D possibly TRBD1 on 6 matching bases. The length of the CDR3 is 14 residues. Germline-derived CDR1 and CDR2 are SEHNR and FQNEAQ (reference sequence). V lost 8 bases, J lost 2 bases, and 15 bases lay in between. The CDR3 loop is CASARLGANYGYTF. The CDR3 region has the DNA TGTGCCAGCGCCAGGTTGGGGGCCAACTATGGCTACACCTTC.

The J gene is TRBJ1-2, the V gene TRBV2; possible D gene TRBD1, 5 bases. Trimming took off 3 bases at V and 8 bases at J, with 13 bases between the two ends. In germline, CDR1 is SNHLY, CDR2 FYNNEI. This CDR3 region has 13 residues. CDR3 sequence reads: CASSDGVGAGYTF. Written as DNA, the CDR3 is TGTGCCAGCAGTGATGGGGTAGGGGCGGGCTACACCTTC.

This clonotype was seen only once. V is TRBV5-4 and J is TRBJ1-1; TRBD1 matches 7 bases. V was pared by 10 bases and J by 2 bases, with 8 bases of the junction left unmatched. This CDR3 spans 13 amino acids. Germline values: CDR1 SGHNT, CDR2 YYREEE (reference sequence). The CDR3 sequence is CAGTRQGNTEAFF. The CDR3 bases are TGTGCCGGGACACGACAGGGAAACACTGAAGCTTTCTTT.

This clonotype has only a few counts. The J gene is TRBJ2-1, the V gene TRBV24-1, with 7 bases aligning to TRBD1. The CDR3 is made up of 14 amino acids. J lost 8 bases, V lost 3 bases, and 6 bases had no gene match. Germline V gene data show CDR1 as KGHDR and CDR2 as SFDVKD. CDR3 DNA sequence: TGTGCCACCAGTGATCCGACAGGGTCGGATGAGCAGTTCTTC. Amino acid sequence: CATSDPTGSDEQFF.

The CDR3 here is CASSSQGAPNTGELFF. The CDR3, as DNA: TGTGCCAGCAGCTCACAGGGGGCTCCGAACACCGGGGAGCTGTTTTTT. V gene TRBV7-8 combines with J gene TRBJ2-2; TRBD1 aligns across 9 bases. The V gene end was trimmed by 4 bases and the J gene end by 0 bases; junction bases not matched to a gene: 3. Germline CDR1 and CDR2: SGHVS and FQNEAQ. CDR3 size: 16 residues.

This clonotype was observed a few times. V usage is TRBV6-2 or TRBV6-3 and J usage is TRBJ1-2; 8 bases align to TRBD1. J lost 3 bases, V lost 5 bases, and 2 bases had no gene match. This CDR3 is 13 amino acids long. Germline-derived CDR1 and CDR2 are MNHEY and SVGEGT. The CDR3 DNA reads TGTGCCAGCAGTGACAGGGGAGACTATGGCTACACCTTC. Its translation is CASSDRGDYGYTF.

This clonotype is deemed medium-sized (0.01 to 0.1%). V usage is TRBV6-5 and J usage is TRBJ1-1; D possibly corresponds to TRBD1 (5 bases). Germline values: CDR1 MNHEY, CDR2 SVGAGI. The V end lost 2 bases, the J end lost 1 base, and 8 bases lay between the germline ends. The CDR3 spans 14 residues. The CDR3 nucleotides read TGTGCCAGCAGTTACGGGGGACCGAACACTGAAGCTTTCTTT. Encoded protein: CASSYGGPNTEAFF.

This chain uses TRBV6-2 or TRBV6-3 with TRBJ2-1; 9 bases map to TRBD1. There are 16 residues in the CDR3. Trimming at V came to 2 bases and at J to 5 bases, leaving 7 bases not matched to a gene. The germline gives CDR1 MNHEY, CDR2 SVGEGT. CDR3 sequence: CASSYAGTGRDNEQFF. CDR3 nucleotide sequence: TGTGCCAGCAGTTACGCCGGGACAGGGCGGGACAATGAGCAGTTCTTC.

A few counts support this clonotype. The rearrangement links TRBV12-3 or TRBV12-4 to TRBJ1-1; D is possibly TRBD1 (5 bases). The CDR3 length is 11 residues. V was trimmed by 10 bases and J by 4 bases, leaving 10 bases between them. The CDR3 nucleotides are TGTGCCACCGAGGGGCGCACTGAAGCTTTCTTT. Translation: CATEGRTEAFF.

The chain recombines TRBV5-4 with TRBJ2-7; D is tentatively TRBD1 or TRBD2 (5 bases each). Trimming pared 3 bases from V and 5 bases from J, leaving 15 bases between. This CDR3 spans 14 amino acids. Germline V CDR1 and CDR2: SGHNT, YYREEE (reference sequence). CDR3 in amino acids: CASSSKTGTHEQYF. Here the CDR3 DNA reads TGTGCCAGCAGCTCGAAAACCGGGACCCACGAGCAGTACTTC.

This chain joins TRBV2 and TRBJ1-1; D uncertain. V dropped 4 bases and J dropped 2 bases, with 11 bases sitting between them. The CDR3 is 14 residues long. Germline lookup yields CDR1 SNHLY and CDR2 FYNNEI. The CDR3 DNA reads TGTGCCAGCAGTGGAGAGCGGTCTAACACTGAAGCTTTCTTT. Translation gives CASSGERSNTEAFF.

This clonotype has a handful of counts. The V call is TRBV10-1, the J call TRBJ2-3, with D hard to call. Trimming took 3 bases from V and 1 from J, leaving 11 bases between them. CDR3 length: 15 amino acids. The germline V gene has CDR1 WNHNN and CDR2 SYGVQD (reference sequence). The CDR3 region has the DNA TGCGCCAGCAGTGACCCTGAACGGGGCACAGATACGCAGTATTTT. It codes for CASSDPERGTDTQYF.

V usage is TRBV11-3 and J usage is TRBJ2-3; possible D gene TRBD2, 6 bases. Trimming cost V 10 bases and J 3 bases, with 17 bases left between them. The germline V gene has CDR1 SGHNT and CDR2 YENEEA. The CDR3 loop spans 14 amino acids. The CDR3 sequence is CATQRRGATDTQYF. The CDR3 DNA sequence: TGTGCCACCCAGAGGAGGGGAGCGACAGATACGCAGTATTTT.

The chain is built from TRBV6-2 or TRBV6-3 and TRBJ2-7; TRBD1 matches at 8 bases. The CDR3 has 13 amino acids. The V gene's germline CDR1 is MNHEY and CDR2 SVGEGT. With V trimmed by 7 bases and J by 6 bases, 8 bases remained unmatched. The CDR3, as DNA: TGTGCCAGCAACCCCAGGGGGCTGGGCGAGCAGTACTTC. It encodes CASNPRGLGEQYF.

The chain links TRBV20-1 to TRBJ2-4; D is undetermined. Deletions cut 0 bases from V and 7 bases from J, with 16 bases between. Germline V gene data show CDR1 as DFQATT and CDR2 as SNEGSKA (reference sequence). There are 15 residues in the CDR3. In DNA form, the CDR3 reads TGCAGTGCTAGAGATCTACTCGGTCAAGGGAACATTCAGTACTTC. Its translation is CSARDLLGQGNIQYF.

The chain recombines TRBV10-3 with TRBJ1-3, with TRBD1 matching over 7 bases. The J segment lost 4 bases and the V segment lost 0 bases, leaving 6 bases of the junction unmatched. Per germline, CDR1 ENHRY and CDR2 SYGVKD. This CDR3 is built from 16 residues. The CDR3 loop is CAISESSRGQGNTIYF. The CDR3 coding sequence is TGTGCCATCAGTGAGTCATCGAGGGGGCAAGGAAACACCATATATTTT.

The rearrangement links TRBV7-2 to TRBJ1-2; no definite D call. V lost 0 bases to trimming and J lost 2 bases, with 7 bases between them. The CDR3 consists of 14 residues. Germline V gene data show CDR1 as SGHTA and CDR2 as FQGNSA. CDR3 nucleotide sequence: TGTGCCAGCAGCTTAGCGCGCGGAAACTATGGCTACACCTTC. Protein product: CASSLARGNYGYTF. The full variable domain, completed using reference TRBV7-2 and TRBJ1-2, is GAGVSQSPSNKVTEKGKDVELRCDPISGHTALYWYRQSLGQGLEFLIYFQGNSAPDKSGLPSDRFSAERTGGSVSTLTIQRTQQEDSAVYLCASSLARGNYGYTFGSGTRLTVV.

V is TRBV7-2 and J is TRBJ1-4; no reliable D call. V lost 5 bases to trimming and J lost 5 bases, with 18 bases between them. Germline V gene data show CDR1 as SGHTA and CDR2 as FQGNSA. The CDR3 sequence is 16 residues long. CDR3 sequence reads: CASSLRVTRENEKLFF. The CDR3 nucleotides are TGTGCCAGCAGCCTGCGGGTTACGCGGGAGAATGAAAAACTGTTTTTT.